These 27 T cell receptor beta chains share one sample of origin, sequenced in a study of cytomegalovirus exposure and HLA in healthy donors (dated 2017 in TCRdb). The library was prepared using the immunoSEQ multiplex PCR assay. The table comes from immuneACCESS by way of TCRdb, which keeps in-frame sequences with V and J called. Part of the clones is missing from these tables; in studies checked, under half for an unresolved V gene and the rest for unknown reasons. The sample table records roughly 50,000 clones; approximately 89% of these occur just once. The top ten hold roughly 8% of the sample. Sequenced: PBMCs. Receptor source: a woman aged 18-29 years in good health and CMV-seropositive.

The chain's CDR3 is CASSLATRAVDSGSYEQYF. DNA for the CDR3: TGTGCCAGCAGCTTAGCTACCCGCGCGGTGGACAGTGGCTCCTACGAGCAGTACTTC. The chain carries TRBV7-6 and TRBJ2-7; a possible D gene is TRBD1 (6 bases). Germline CDR1 and CDR2: SGHVS and FNYEAQ. The CDR3 contains 19 residues. With 0 bases removed from V and 0 bases from J, the gap between germline ends came to 21 bases. The full variable domain, in which reference TRBV7-6 and TRBJ2-7 provide the parts outside the CDR3, is GAGVSQSPRYKVTKRGQDVALRCDPISGHVSLYWYRQALGQGPEFLTYFNYEAQQDKSGLPNDRFSAERPEGSISTLTIQRTEQRDSAMYRCASSLATRAVDSGSYEQYFGPGTRLTVT.

The chain employs TRBV5-1 and TRBJ2-3; 14 bases line up with TRBD2. The CDR3 has 17 residues. V lost 0 bases and J lost 8; bases outside the gene matches: 8. Germline CDR1 and CDR2: SGHRS and YFSETQ. The CDR3 loop reads CASSLGTSGGFGGTQYF. Written as DNA, the CDR3 is TGCGCCAGCAGCTTGGGGACTAGCGGGGGGTTTGGCGGTACGCAGTATTTT.

The rearrangement joins TRBV5-6 to TRBJ1-5; D is ambiguous. V was cut by 2 bases and J by 2 bases, with 14 bases left in between. This CDR3 comprises 16 residues. CDR1 and CDR2 from the germline V gene are SGHDT and YYEEEE. The CDR3 DNA reads as TGTGCCAGCAGCTTCTTTACCGCACCAGGCAATCAGCCCCAGCATTTT. The encoded protein is CASSFFTAPGNQPQHF.

The rearrangement uses TRBV25-1 and TRBJ1-6; TRBD1 might be the D (5 bases). V lost 4 bases and J 9 bases, leaving 19 bases between the germline ends. This CDR3 region has 16 residues. Germline values: CDR1 MGHDK, CDR2 SYGVNS. CDR3 DNA sequence: TGTGCCAGCAGTGGGCAGGGCCTGAGAGGTAGTTCACCCCTCCACTTT. Translation: CASSGQGLRGSSPLHF.

The gene calls are TRBV9 and TRBJ1-4; the D gene is possibly TRBD1 (5 bases). Germline CDR1 and CDR2: SGDLS and YYNGEE. This CDR3 contains 15 residues. V was trimmed by 0 bases and J by 4 bases, leaving 10 bases between them. This chain's CDR3 is CASSVGGSFNEKLFF. The CDR3 nucleotides read TGTGCCAGCAGCGTAGGGGGCAGCTTTAATGAAAAACTGTTTTTT. The entire variable domain, with the rest obtained from reference TRBV9 and TRBJ1-4, is as follows: DSGVTQTPKHLITATGQRVTLRCSPRSGDLSVYWYQQSLDQGLQFLIQYYNGEERAKGNILERFSAQQFPDLHSELNLSSLELGDSALYFCASSVGGSFNEKLFFGSGTQLSVL.

V usage is TRBV13 and J usage is TRBJ1-1, with D possibly TRBD1 on 5 matching bases. This CDR3 comprises 14 residues. The V gene's germline CDR1 is PRHDT and CDR2 FYEKMQ (reference sequence). With 1 base removed from V and 6 bases from J, the gap between germline ends came to 12 bases. DNA for the CDR3: TGTGCCAGCAGCTTAGAAGGGGTACGGCCTGAAGCTTTCTTT. Translation gives CASSLEGVRPEAFF. Variable domain in full (rest from reference TRBV13 and TRBJ1-1): AAGVIQSPRHLIKEKRETATLKCYPIPRHDTVYWYQQGPGQDPQFLISFYEKMQSDKGSIPDRFSAQQFSDYHSELNMSSLELGDSALYFCASSLEGVRPEAFFGQGTRLTVV.

The chain carries TRBV4-2 and TRBJ1-4; TRBD1 might be the D (6 bases). V dropped 2 bases and J dropped 6 bases, with 10 bases sitting between them. Germline V gives CDR1 LGHNA, CDR2 YNFKEQ. The CDR3 has 14 residues. The CDR3 loop reads CASSQQGRYEKLFF. DNA for the CDR3: TGTGCCAGCAGCCAACAGGGGCGGTATGAAAAACTGTTTTTT.

V gene TRBV5-1 combines with J gene TRBJ2-2; TRBD1 might be the D (6 bases). Trimming cost V 0 bases and J 5 bases, with 14 bases left between them. Germline V CDR1 and CDR2: SGHRS, YFSETQ. CDR3 length: 16 residues. The CDR3 sequence: CASSLATGRVTGELFF. CDR3 DNA: TGCGCCAGCAGCTTGGCCACAGGGAGAGTAACCGGGGAGCTGTTTTTT.

This chain uses TRBV5-4 with TRBJ2-7; 10 bases line up with TRBD1. The CDR3 sequence is 18 residues long. The germline V gene encodes CDR1 SGHNT and CDR2 YYREEE (reference sequence). V shed 0 bases and J 1 base; nucleotides not matched to a gene: 10. CDR3 region: CASSLAVWDRGRSYEQYF. The CDR3 DNA is TGTGCCAGCAGCTTGGCCGTATGGGACAGGGGACGTTCCTACGAGCAGTACTTC.

V and J are TRBV11-2 and TRBJ1-2; 8 nucleotides line up with TRBD1. V dropped 5 bases and J dropped 6; count of bases not matched to a gene: 5. The CDR3 totals 13 residues. From germline, CDR1 is SGHAT and CDR2 FQNNGV. The CDR3 here is CASSQDRGDGYTF. CDR3 nucleotides: TGTGCCAGCAGCCAAGACAGGGGTGATGGCTACACCTTC.

The chain couples TRBV6-1 to TRBJ2-7, with 8 bases lining up with TRBD2. The CDR3 is 15 residues long. Losses at the gene ends were 10 bases for V and 5 bases for J; bases not matched to a gene: 16. Germline V CDR1 and CDR2: MNHNS, SASEGT. This CDR3 is CANNNLPGGYNEQYF. Here the CDR3 DNA reads TGTGCCAACAACAATCTGCCGGGAGGGTACAACGAGCAGTACTTC.

The chain recombines TRBV6-1 with TRBJ1-5; D possibly corresponds to TRBD1 (5 bases). The CDR3 is 16 amino acids. CDR1 and CDR2 from the germline V gene are MNHNS and SASEGT. V was trimmed by 1 base and J by 2 bases, leaving 12 bases between them. CDR3 DNA: TGTGCCAGCAGTGAAGAGGAGGGGAAGGGCAATCAGCCCCAGCATTTT. It encodes CASSEEEGKGNQPQHF.

The chain recombines TRBV5-1 with TRBJ2-2; 9 nucleotides line up with TRBD2. Losses at the gene ends were 1 base for V and 4 bases for J; bases not matched to a gene: 5. The CDR3 runs to 16 residues. The germline V gene encodes CDR1 SGHRS and CDR2 YFSETQ. CDR3 bases: TGCGCCAGCAGCTTGTTGACTAGCGGAAGCACCGGGGAGCTGTTTTTT. Translation: CASSLLTSGSTGELFF.

The chain uses TRBV9 and TRBJ1-1, with D possibly being TRBD1 (5 bases). The CDR3 sequence is 15 residues long. The V and J ends lost 3 bases and 3 bases respectively, with 15 bases between them. The germline V gene encodes CDR1 SGDLS and CDR2 YYNGEE. This CDR3 reads CASSAPRGGDTEAFF. CDR3 DNA: TGTGCCAGCAGCGCGCCGCGGGGGGGGGACACTGAAGCTTTCTTT.

The chain has TRBV5-4 and TRBJ2-5, with 8 bases matching TRBD1. Germline values: CDR1 SGHNT, CDR2 YYREEE (reference sequence). J gave up 4 bases and V 2 bases, and 4 bases lay outside the gene matches. The CDR3 has 14 amino acids. CDR3 DNA: TGTGCCAGCAGCTTAGGACAGGGCCGAGAGACCCAGTACTTC. Protein product: CASSLGQGRETQYF.

The genes are TRBV2 and TRBJ1-6; no clear D. Germline-derived CDR1 and CDR2 are SNHLY and FYNNEI. This CDR3 is 16 amino acids long. The V end was cut by 2 bases, the J end by 6 bases, with 14 bases between. CDR3: CASSESPGGRNSPLHF. In DNA form, the CDR3 reads TGTGCCAGCAGTGAATCCCCTGGAGGGCGTAATTCACCCCTCCACTTT.

The chain combines TRBV5-1 with TRBJ1-4, with TRBD1 as a possible D gene (5 bases). Germline assignment: CDR1 SGHRS and CDR2 YFSETQ. This CDR3 region has 15 residues. The V end lost 3 bases, the J end lost 1 base, and 10 bases lay between the germline ends. CDR3 sequence: CASSWRGETNEKLFF. In nucleotides, the CDR3 is TGCGCCAGCAGCTGGCGGGGGGAAACTAATGAAAAACTGTTTTTT.

The chain recombines TRBV7-9 with TRBJ1-2; D perhaps matches TRBD1 (5 bases). Trimming took off 7 bases at V and 4 bases at J, with 16 bases between the two ends. In germline, CDR1 is SEHNR, CDR2 FQNEAQ (reference sequence). This CDR3 region has 14 residues. CDR3 sequence: CASTPSGGGYGYTF. The DNA for the CDR3 is TGTGCCAGCACCCCCTCCGGGGGAGGCTATGGCTACACCTTC.

This clone was counted only a few times. This sequence joins TRBV4-2 and TRBJ1-2, with 8 bases matching TRBD1. The V segment lost 0 bases and the J segment 7 bases; nucleotides outside the gene matches: 10. CDR3 length: 16 residues. Germline V lookup: CDR1 LGHNA, CDR2 YNFKEQ. The CDR3 protein is CASSQDPTDRGGGYTF. As DNA, the CDR3 is TGTGCCAGCAGCCAAGACCCAACCGACAGGGGAGGTGGCTACACCTTC.

The chain is built from TRBV7-9 and TRBJ1-3; TRBD1 matches 7 bases. The V gene end was trimmed by 6 bases and the J gene end by 2 bases; junction bases not matched to a gene: 4. The CDR3 consists of 14 residues. Germline CDR1 and CDR2: SEHNR and FQNEAQ (reference sequence). CDR3 DNA sequence: TGTGCCAGCAGTTCCACAGGGGCTGGAAACACCATATATTTT. Residues: CASSSTGAGNTIYF.

The CDR3, as DNA: TGTGCCAGCAGCATCGGGCAGGGGGCTAAGAATGAGCAGTTCTTC. Amino acids: CASSIGQGAKNEQFF. This chain links TRBV11-2 with TRBJ2-1; 8 bases are shared with TRBD1. J gave up 7 bases and V 5 bases, and 10 bases lay outside the gene matches. The germline CDR1 and CDR2 sequences are SGHAT and FQNNGV. The CDR3 sequence is 15 residues long.

V and J are TRBV6-5 and TRBJ2-2; D gene unclear. CDR3 length: 12 amino acids. Germline loops: CDR1 MNHEY, CDR2 SVGAGI. V was pared by 5 bases and J by 6 bases, with 7 bases between. In DNA form, the CDR3 reads TGTGCCAGCAGTCAGTACCCCGGGGAGCTGTTTTTT. Its protein product is CASSQYPGELFF.

This chain uses TRBV2 with TRBJ1-5, with no clear D. V was cut by 1 base and J by 6 bases, with 10 bases left in between. Germline V gene data show CDR1 as SNHLY and CDR2 as FYNNEI. CDR3 size: 14 residues. In DNA form, the CDR3 reads TGTGCCAGCAGTGAAGTCGGTAGAACTCAGCCCCAGCATTTT. Its translation: CASSEVGRTQPQHF.

This clone was seen a handful of times. In DNA, the CDR3 is TGCGCCAGCAGCCAGGGACTAGCGGAAAACATTCAGTACTTC. Translation gives CASSQGLAENIQYF. V gene TRBV5-1 combines with J gene TRBJ2-4; 11 positions agree with TRBD2. The J segment lost 5 bases and the V segment lost 4 bases, leaving 2 bases of the junction unmatched. This CDR3 has 14 amino acids. CDR1 and CDR2 from the germline V gene are SGHRS and YFSETQ.

The chain joins TRBV30 to TRBJ2-1, with 7 positions matching TRBD1. Trimming at V came to 5 bases and at J to 7 bases, leaving 11 bases not matched to a gene. Looked up from germline, CDR1 is GTSNPN and CDR2 is SVGIG (reference sequence). The CDR3 is 14 residues long. CDR3 bases: TGTGCCTGGCTCCCCGGGACAGCCAAAAATGAGCAGTTCTTC. Protein product: CAWLPGTAKNEQFF.

The rearrangement links TRBV12-5 to TRBJ1-1; no definite D call. Germline-derived CDR1 and CDR2 are LGHNT and FRNRAP. V lost 3 bases, J lost 2 bases, and 10 bases lay in between. This CDR3 contains 14 residues. The CDR3 reads CASGFDSTNTEAFF. The CDR3 bases are TGTGCTAGTGGTTTTGATTCGACTAACACTGAAGCTTTCTTT.

This chain connects TRBV30 to TRBJ1-2; D call uncertain. V lost 0 bases and J 4 bases, leaving 9 bases between the germline ends. The germline gives CDR1 GTSNPN, CDR2 SVGIG (reference sequence). There are 13 residues in the CDR3. The CDR3 DNA sequence: TGTGCCTGGAGTGTAATAAGCGGCTATGGCTACACCTTC. It specifies CAWSVISGYGYTF. Supplemented by reference TRBV30 and TRBJ1-2, the full variable domain reads SQTIHQWPATLVQPVGSPLSLECTVEGTSNPNLYWYRQAAGRGLQLLFYSVGIGQISSEVPQNLSASRPQDRQFILSSKKLLLSDSGFYLCAWSVISGYGYTFGSGTRLTVV.